A single sample is the source of the 11 T cell receptor beta chains below, sequenced in a study of graft-versus-host responses after intestinal transplantation. Clones were read by immunoSEQ multiplex PCR, and TCRdb kept only the in-frame ones, dropping some. The sample records approximately 18,000 clones, 85% to 95% being singletons. Sequencing was performed on PBMCs, taken 23 days after intestinal transplant. The receptors originated from a human patient who received an intestinal transplant, so some T cells may come from the graft donor.

The chain is built from TRBV27 and TRBJ2-1; D assignment may be TRBD1 or TRBD2 (5 bases each). Looked up from germline, CDR1 is MNHEY and CDR2 is SMNVEV (reference sequence). The CDR3 is made up of 13 amino acids. V lost 3 bases and J 7 bases, leaving 10 bases between the germline ends. The CDR3 bases are TGTGCCAGCAGTTTGAGGGGTACGAATGAGCAGTTCTTC. Translation: CASSLRGTNEQFF.

V is TRBV15 and J is TRBJ1-5; D is perhaps TRBD1 (5 bases). Trimming removed 0 bases from V and 5 bases from J, with 14 bases in between. This CDR3 is 16 amino acids long. The germline gives CDR1 LNHNV, CDR2 YYDKDF (reference sequence). The CDR3 region has the DNA TGTGCCACCAGCAGAGATCGCAGGGCGGGGGATCAGCCCCAGCATTTT. The encoded protein is CATSRDRRAGDQPQHF.

This clone was seen once. The chain couples TRBV27 to TRBJ2-1, with 7 bases lining up with TRBD2. V dropped 5 bases and J dropped 7; count of bases not matched to a gene: 11. The CDR3 totals 15 residues. Germline loops: CDR1 MNHEY, CDR2 SMNVEV (reference sequence). DNA of the CDR3: TGTGCCAGCAGTCCCAGCGGGGCTTTCCGAAATGAGCAGTTCTTC. Translated, it gives CASSPSGAFRNEQFF.

A note on this clone: Germline is not matched at one junction end, which may reflect a read error. The rearrangement joins TRBV7-9 to TRBJ2-5; either TRBD1 or TRBD2 may supply D (5 bases each). CDR3 length equals 16 residues. Germline V gene lookup returns CDR1 SEHNR and CDR2 FQNEAQ (reference sequence). The CDR3 spells CASSLAGGGHQGTQYF. CDR3 bases: TGTGCCAGCAGCTTAGCTGGTGGGGGTCACCAAGGGACCCAGTACTTC. Full variable domain (rest looked up from reference TRBV7-9 and TRBJ2-5): DTGVSQNPRHKITKRGQNVTFRCDPISEHNRLYWYRQTLGQGPEFLTYFQNEAQLEKSRLLSDRFSAERPKGSFSTLEIQRTEQGDSAMYLCASSLAGGGHQGTQYFGPGTRLLVL.

CDR3 nucleotide sequence: TGTGCCACCAGCAGAGAGGGTAATTCACCCCTCCACTTT. Protein product: CATSREGNSPLHF. The gene calls are TRBV15 and TRBJ1-6; no firm D call. Germline lookup yields CDR1 LNHNV and CDR2 YYDKDF (reference sequence). The CDR3 covers 13 residues. The germline V and J ends were trimmed by 0 bases and 6 bases, with 3 bases remaining between them.

This chain joins TRBV4-2 and TRBJ2-1, with D perhaps TRBD2 (5 bases). This CDR3 region has 15 residues. The germline V gene has CDR1 LGHNA and CDR2 YNFKEQ. V lost 5 bases to trimming and J lost 0 bases, with 11 bases between them. CDR3 DNA: TGTGCCAGCAGCAACGAACTAGGCTCCTACAATGAGCAGTTCTTC. Translating gives CASSNELGSYNEQFF.

The chain links TRBV27 to TRBJ2-1; TRBD2 agrees at 7 bases. Germline V gene data show CDR1 as MNHEY and CDR2 as SMNVEV (reference sequence). The CDR3 is 17 residues long. Trimming cost V 0 bases and J 2 bases; bases outside gene matches: 7. CDR3 in DNA: TGTGCCAGCAGTTTATCGACCCTAGCGGCCACCTACAATGAGCAGTTCTTC. Translation gives CASSLSTLAATYNEQFF.

V is TRBV6-1 and J is TRBJ1-1; D ambiguous. The V gene lost 5 bases and the J gene lost 1 base, with 8 bases spanning the gap. This CDR3 region has 13 residues. CDR1 MNHNS and CDR2 SASEGT come from the germline V gene. CDR3 DNA: TGTGCCAGCAGTTATACAGCGAACACTGAAGCTTTCTTT. Translated, it gives CASSYTANTEAFF.

The chain recombines TRBV5-1 with TRBJ1-1; D ambiguous. V shed 6 bases and J shed 6 bases, with 18 bases lying between them. CDR1 SGHRS and CDR2 YFSETQ come from the germline V gene. The CDR3 has 14 amino acids. The CDR3 spells CASKGGLAPAEAFF. For the CDR3, the DNA is TGCGCCAGCAAGGGCGGATTGGCTCCTGCTGAAGCTTTCTTT.

The chain recombines TRBV5-1 with TRBJ2-7, with TRBD1 matching over 11 bases. CDR1 SGHRS and CDR2 YFSETQ come from the germline V gene. This CDR3 comprises 14 residues. Germline trimming cut 3 bases from V and 3 bases from J; bases unmatched to any gene: 2. CDR3 region: CASSSGTGGYEQYF. The CDR3 bases are TGCGCCAGCAGCTCCGGGACAGGGGGCTACGAGCAGTACTTC.

This chain uses TRBV7-7 with TRBJ2-3; no definite D call. The CDR3 consists of 14 residues. CDR1 and CDR2 (germline): SSHAT, FNYEAQ (reference sequence). Trimming took 1 base from V and 3 from J, leaving 8 bases between them. The CDR3 coding sequence is TGTGCCAGCAGCTTAGGGGCTGGTACAGATACGCAGTATTTT. This encodes CASSLGAGTDTQYF.